The present T cell receptor beta chain was sequenced within a study of blood T cell repertoires in COVID-19. Study as a whole: Sample material is recorded as cDNA or gDNA derived from T cells, B-cell-depleted T cells, or PBMCs.

Methods used by the authors: Reference gene primers were amplified, and this amplification served to estimate nucleated cell counts. TCRdb keeps only in-frame clones here, not all; method: immunoSEQ multiplex PCR. The DNA was the basis for D and trimming; V, J and clone size are from that table. The sample has around 110,000 clones; around four fifths are singletons. Germline V gene data show CDR1 as SGHDN and CDR2 as FVKESK. The CDR3 has 17 amino acids. J gave up 2 bases and V 0 bases, and 6 bases lay outside the gene matches. This clonotype was obtained from a man between 65 and 85 years old with active or convalescent COVID-19. The rearrangement joins TRBV14 to TRBJ2-5, with 10 bases lining up with TRBD2. Sequences were obtained from peripheral blood. This CDR3 reads CASSQDMGSGRQETQYF. The DNA of the CDR3 is TGTGCCAGCAGCCAAGATATGGGTAGCGGGAGGCAAGAGACCCAGTACTTC.